Listed below are T cell receptor beta chains from one sample, sequenced in a study of T cells in Graves' hyperthyroidism and ophthalmopathy. A single record per CDR3 protein comes from TCRdb applying MiXCR to the multiplex PCR reads. Here the sample spans about 400,000 distinct CDR3 sequences, under 15% being singletons. Sequencing was performed on blood. These receptors came from a woman younger than 45 with Graves' hyperthyroidism. Each CDR3 is given with its conserved first and last residue. D genes are given only for firm matches. Some rows mark clone size as missing; the rest say once, few, many or name a class of expanded clone.

CDR3 | DNA | size | J | D | V
CASSLPGQGINEQFF | TGTGCCAGCAGTCTACCGGGACAGGGTATCAATGAGCAGTTCTTC | many | TRBJ2-1 | TRBD1 | TRBV28
CASSLFMGESKDTQYF | TGCGCCAGCAGCTTGTTTATGGGGGAGTCGAAAGATACGCAGTATTTT | few | TRBJ2-3 | - | TRBV5-1
CASSPALAGVSYEQYF | TGTGCCAGCTCACCAGCTCTAGCGGGAGTATCCTACGAGCAGTACTTC | - | TRBJ2-7 | TRBD2 | TRBV18
CSGSFNEKLFF | TGCAGTGGGTCCTTTAATGAAAAACTGTTTTTT | - | TRBJ1-4 | - | TRBV20-1
CSAIRTGSRGEQFF | TGCAGTGCTATAAGGACAGGGAGTAGGGGTGAGCAGTTCTTC | few | TRBJ2-1 | TRBD1 | TRBV20-1
CATDLAGGGGANVLTF | TGTGCCACCGACCTAGCGGGAGGGGGTGGGGCCAACGTCCTGACTTTC | - | TRBJ2-6 | TRBD2 | TRBV6-1
CASSLTSGSGGELFF | TGTGCCAGCAGCTTAACTAGCGGGAGTGGCGGGGAGCTGTTTTTT | few | TRBJ2-2 | TRBD2 | TRBV7-2
CASSPTNTYEQYF | TGTGCCAGCAGCCCGACTAACACCTACGAGCAGTACTTC | many | TRBJ2-7 | - | TRBV13
CASSVKREAGEQYF | TGTGCCAGCAGTGTGAAGCGGGAGGCGGGCGAGCAGTACTTC | many | TRBJ2-7 | TRBD2 | TRBV2
CASRPGQTTSTDTQYF | TGCGCCAGCAGGCCGGGACAAACTACTAGCACAGATACGCAGTATTTT | many | TRBJ2-3 | - | TRBV5-1
CASSPPDGKINQPQHF | TGTGCCAGCTCACCACCTGACGGGAAAATCAATCAGCCCCAGCATTTT | many | TRBJ1-5 | - | TRBV18
CASSSDGGRPYNEQFF | TGTGCCAGCAGCTCAGACGGCGGGAGGCCCTACAATGAGCAGTTCTTC | many | TRBJ2-1 | TRBD2 | TRBV11-1
CASSQDRLTGELFF | TGTGCCAGCAGCCAAGACAGGTTGACCGGGGAGCTGTTTTTT | many | TRBJ2-2 | - | TRBV3-1
CSARATSGRTDTQYF | TGCAGTGCTAGAGCGACTAGCGGGAGAACAGATACGCAGTATTTT | many | TRBJ2-3 | TRBD2 | TRBV20-1
CASTPLANTGELFF | TGTGCCAGCACCCCTCTAGCTAATACCGGGGAGCTGTTTTTT | - | TRBJ2-2 | - | TRBV7-9
CASSLVQDYGYTF | TGCGCCAGCAGCTTGGTCCAGGACTATGGCTACACCTTC | - | TRBJ1-2 | - | TRBV5-1
CASSCGVGTHHYEQYF | TGTGCCAGCAGCTGCGGTGTTGGGACACACCATTACGAGCAGTACTTC | many | TRBJ2-7 | - | TRBV7-3
CASSQDRSFTNEQFF | TGCGCCAGCAGCCAAGATCGGAGCTTCACCAATGAGCAGTTCTTC | - | TRBJ2-1 | - | TRBV4-1
CASRVGETEAFF | TGCGCCAGCAGGGTCGGTGAGACTGAAGCTTTCTTT | many | TRBJ1-1 | - | TRBV5-1
CSVPTRPGAGANVLTF | TGCAGCGTTCCCACCCGACCAGGGGCTGGGGCCAACGTCCTGACTTTC | few | TRBJ2-6 | - | TRBV29-1
CASSLGEGLADSSYNEQFF | TGTGCCAGCAGCTTAGGAGAAGGACTAGCGGATTCCTCCTACAATGAGCAGTTCTTC | many | TRBJ2-1 | TRBD2 | TRBV7-8
CATSDPRQGKAKNIQYF | TGTGCCACCAGTGACCCCCGACAGGGGAAAGCCAAAAACATTCAGTACTTC | - | TRBJ2-4 | TRBD1 | TRBV24-1
CASSRGTSGTYNEQFF | TGTGCCAGCAGCCGAGGGACTAGCGGGACTTACAATGAGCAGTTCTTC | few | TRBJ2-1 | TRBD2 | TRBV4-2
CASSFETGSYEQYF | TGTGCCAGCAGTTTCGAGACAGGTTCCTACGAGCAGTACTTC | few | TRBJ2-7 | - | TRBV6-5
CASSFFKGADEKLFF | TGTGCCAGCAGTTTTTTTAAGGGTGCAGACGAAAAACTGTTTTTT | many | TRBJ1-4 | - | TRBV28
CASRRALDPTRYGYTF | TGTGCCAGCAGACGGGCACTTGACCCGACCCGATATGGCTACACCTTC | many | TRBJ1-2 | - | TRBV12-3/TRBV12-4
CASYSSGNTDTQYF | TGCGCCAGCTACAGTAGCGGGAACACAGATACGCAGTATTTT | - | TRBJ2-3 | TRBD2 | TRBV5-1
CASNMGQGNQPQHF | TGTGCCTCGAATATGGGGCAGGGCAATCAGCCCCAGCATTTT | many | TRBJ1-5 | - | TRBV30
CSPHIAGPYNEQFF | TGCAGCCCTCACATAGCGGGGCCCTACAATGAGCAGTTCTTC | many | TRBJ2-1 | TRBD2 | TRBV20-1
CASSPKEGTEAFF | TGTGCCAGCTCACCAAAGGAAGGGACTGAAGCTTTCTTT | many | TRBJ1-1 | - | TRBV18
CASSQDSRGETQYF | TGTGCCAGCAGCCAAGACTCCAGGGGAGAGACCCAGTACTTC | many | TRBJ2-5 | - | TRBV3-1
CASGGFRSDNEQFF | TGTGCCAGCGGCGGCTTTAGATCCGACAATGAGCAGTTCTTC | many | TRBJ2-1 | - | TRBV7-2
CASIKTSGHYEQYF | TGTGCCAGCATCAAGACTAGCGGCCACTACGAGCAGTACTTC | many | TRBJ2-7 | TRBD2 | TRBV27
CASSLEARGYEQYF | TGTGCCAGCAGCTTAGAGGCCAGGGGGTACGAGCAGTACTTC | few | TRBJ2-7 | TRBD1 | TRBV11-2
CASSASRPSQETQYF | TGTGCCAGCAGTGCAAGTAGACCCTCTCAAGAGACCCAGTACTTC | - | TRBJ2-5 | - | TRBV6-2/TRBV6-3
CASSHVGQKNTGELFF | TGTGCCAGCAGCCACGTTGGACAGAAGAACACCGGGGAGCTGTTTTTT | - | TRBJ2-2 | - | TRBV14
CASSVGRGEVGNEQFF | TGTGCCAGCAGCGTAGGGAGGGGCGAGGTGGGTAATGAGCAGTTCTTC | many | TRBJ2-1 | - | TRBV9
CASARDFSYEQYF | TGTGCCAGCGCCCGGGACTTCTCCTACGAGCAGTACTTC | - | TRBJ2-7 | - | TRBV5-4
CASTTSRSYNEQFF | TGTGCCAGCACCACGTCGCGCTCCTACAATGAGCAGTTCTTC | - | TRBJ2-1 | - | TRBV27
CASSSSFHSYEQYF | TGTGCCAGCAGCTCATCGTTTCACTCCTACGAGCAGTACTTC | many | TRBJ2-7 | - | TRBV7-9
CASSVPSVNEQFF | TGTGCCAGCAGTGTTCCTAGTGTCAATGAGCAGTTCTTC | many | TRBJ2-1 | - | TRBV6-1
CASRSGGLGQFF | TGTGCCAGCAGAAGCGGGGGGCTCGGGCAGTTCTTC | many | TRBJ2-1 | TRBD2 | TRBV7-2
CAWSFDSANYGYTF | TGTGCCTGGAGTTTCGATTCAGCTAACTATGGCTACACCTTC | many | TRBJ1-2 | - | TRBV30
CASSPPQSTGVETQYF | TGTGCCAGCTCACCACCGCAGTCCACCGGGGTGGAGACCCAGTACTTC | - | TRBJ2-5 | - | TRBV18
CASSLSKEETQYF | TGTGCCAGCAGTTTGAGTAAGGAGGAGACCCAGTACTTC | many | TRBJ2-5 | - | TRBV28
CASSPIARDRFWEQYF | TGTGCCAGCTCACCAATAGCCCGGGACAGGTTTTGGGAGCAGTACTTC | - | TRBJ2-7 | TRBD1 | TRBV18
CAIRDPRAAQETQYF | TGTGCCATCAGGGACCCACGGGCGGCCCAAGAGACCCAGTACTTC | few | TRBJ2-5 | - | TRBV10-3
CASRTTGGEQFF | TGTGCCAGCAGAACGACAGGGGGTGAGCAGTTCTTC | few | TRBJ2-1 | TRBD1 | TRBV7-2
CASSSFSGANVLTF | TGTGCCAGCAGCTCCTTTTCTGGGGCCAACGTCCTGACTTTC | many | TRBJ2-6 | - | TRBV28
CASSSPGLKTDTQYF | TGCGCCAGCAGCTCCCCCGGCCTAAAAACAGATACGCAGTATTTT | - | TRBJ2-3 | - | TRBV5-1
CASSQLAGYTGELFF | TGTGCCAGTAGCCAACTAGCGGGGTACACCGGGGAGCTGTTTTTT | few | TRBJ2-2 | TRBD2 | TRBV19
CASTEREGRGTDTQYF | TGTGCCAGCACCGAGCGGGAGGGCCGGGGGACAGATACGCAGTATTTT | many | TRBJ2-3 | TRBD2 | TRBV12-3/TRBV12-4
CASSLETGTGSYEQYF | TGTGCCAGCAGCTTAGAGACCGGGACAGGGTCCTACGAGCAGTACTTC | - | TRBJ2-7 | TRBD1 | TRBV7-9
CAWSRMGGYTF | TGTGCCTGGAGTAGAATGGGTGGCTACACCTTC | many | TRBJ1-2 | - | TRBV30
CASSSIPGQGTGELFF | TGCGCCAGCAGCTCAATCCCGGGACAGGGCACCGGGGAGCTGTTTTTT | - | TRBJ2-2 | TRBD1 | TRBV5-1
CASSKGLAGVNTGELFF | TGTGCCAGCAGCAAGGGACTAGCGGGGGTGAACACCGGGGAGCTGTTTTTT | - | TRBJ2-2 | TRBD2 | TRBV7-2
CASSGGGQETQYF | TGTGCCAGCAGTGGTGGGGGGCAAGAGACCCAGTACTTC | many | TRBJ2-5 | - | TRBV28